Below are 32 T cell receptor beta chains sequenced from a single sample in a study of blood T cell repertoires in COVID-19. The protocol was immunoSEQ multiplex PCR, while the TCRdb copy is restricted to in-frame clones and leaves out a portion. In the table there are a few hundred thousand clones, about 90% of which are singletons. Sequencing was performed on PBMCs or T cells enriched from blood (not recorded which). The receptor set was obtained from a woman aged 45-65 years in a cohort exposed to, infected with or recovered from COVID-19 (not recorded which).

This clone appeared a few times. The genes are TRBV29-1 and TRBJ1-1; 8 bases agree with TRBD1. The CDR3 consists of 14 residues. Germline values: CDR1 SQVTM, CDR2 ANQGSEA. Losses at the gene ends were 6 bases for V and 7 bases for J; bases not matched to a gene: 13. CDR3 in amino acids: CSVATTGGVGEAFF. CDR3 coding DNA: TGCAGCGTCGCAACAACAGGGGGAGTCGGTGAAGCTTTCTTT. Together with reference TRBV29-1 and TRBJ1-1, the CDR3 gives the full variable domain: SAVISQKPSRDICQRGTSLTIQCQVDSQVTMMFWYRQQPGQSLTLIATANQGSEATYESGFVIDKFPISRPNLTFSTLTVSNMSPEDSSIYLCSVATTGGVGEAFFGQGTRLTVV.

This chain connects TRBV7-2 to TRBJ1-5; 8 bases line up with TRBD1. V trimming: 1 base; J trimming: 7 bases; junction bases outside the gene matches: 9. CDR3 size: 16 residues. Looked up from germline, CDR1 is SGHTA and CDR2 is FQGNSA. CDR3 coding DNA: TGTGCCAGCAGCTTAGATTCTCAGGGGGCGCGACAGCCCCAGCATTTT. Encoded protein: CASSLDSQGARQPQHF.

This clone was seen only once. This chain joins TRBV9 and TRBJ2-1, with 8 bases aligning to TRBD2. The CDR3 runs to 14 residues. V lost 4 bases, J lost 8 bases, and 8 bases stayed unmatched. Per germline, CDR1 SGDLS and CDR2 YYNGEE. CDR3 sequence: CASSTSGLGYEQFF. The DNA of the CDR3 is TGTGCCAGCAGCACTAGCGGCCTTGGATATGAGCAGTTCTTC.

This chain connects TRBV7-9 to TRBJ2-7; perhaps TRBD1 as D (6 bases). The CDR3 is made up of 15 amino acids. CDR1 SEHNR and CDR2 FQNEAQ come from the germline V gene (reference sequence). Trimming removed 5 bases from V and 0 bases from J, with 14 bases in between. CDR3 coding DNA: TGTGCCAGCAGCCTTCGGACAGATTTCTCCTACGAGCAGTACTTC. Amino acids: CASSLRTDFSYEQYF.

The V and J genes are TRBV11-2 and TRBJ2-3; no definite D call. V lost 1 base and J lost 2, with 19 bases in between. The CDR3 spans 18 residues. Per the germline V gene, CDR1 is SGHAT and CDR2 is FQNNGV. CDR3: CASSLVRSNRDSTDTQYF. The CDR3 nucleotides are TGTGCCAGCAGCTTAGTCCGATCGAACAGAGATTCCACAGATACGCAGTATTTT. The whole variable domain, remainder taken from reference TRBV11-2 and TRBJ2-3, is EAGVAQSPRYKIIEKRQSVAFWCNPISGHATLYWYQQILGQGPKLLIQFQNNGVVDDSQLPKDRFSAERLKGVDSTLKIQPAKLEDSAVYLCASSLVRSNRDSTDTQYFGPGTRLTVL.

The J gene is TRBJ1-5, the V gene TRBV11-2; the match to TRBD1 covers 8 bases. CDR1 is SGHAT and CDR2 is FQNNGV in the germline V gene. The CDR3 runs 15 residues. Unmatched junction bases numbered 6, after V lost 1 base and J lost 7 bases. CDR3 nucleotide sequence: TGTGCCAGCAGCTTAGTTTGGGACAGGAACCAGCCCCAGCATTTT. Encoded protein: CASSLVWDRNQPQHF.

The chain couples TRBV29-1 to TRBJ2-7; 11 bases map to TRBD2. With V trimmed by 4 bases and J by 3 bases, 8 bases remained unmatched. Germline lookup yields CDR1 SQVTM and CDR2 ANQGSEA. This CDR3 has 15 residues. The CDR3 nucleotides read TGCAGCGTTGCAGTGTCCGGGACTAGCGGCTACGAGCAGTACTTC. Translated, it gives CSVAVSGTSGYEQYF.

In this sample, this clone turned up a few times. The rearrangement links TRBV7-2 to TRBJ1-2; TRBD1 might be the D (6 bases). Trimming stripped 5 bases from V and 7 bases from J, with 23 bases between. The germline CDR1 and CDR2 sequences are SGHTA and FQGNSA. The CDR3 extends over 16 amino acids. The CDR3 nucleotides are TGTGCCAGCAGCCCACCAGGGGAGGGGGACCCTGGTGGCTACACCTTC. It encodes CASSPPGEGDPGGYTF. The whole variable domain, filled in from reference TRBV7-2 and TRBJ1-2, reads GAGVSQSPSNKVTEKGKDVELRCDPISGHTALYWYRQSLGQGLEFLIYFQGNSAPDKSGLPSDRFSAERTGGSVSTLTIQRTQQEDSAVYLCASSPPGEGDPGGYTFGSGTRLTVV.

The chain is built from TRBV6-2 or TRBV6-3 and TRBJ1-5; perhaps TRBD1 as D (6 bases). The germline V and J ends were trimmed by 6 bases and 6 bases, with 18 bases remaining between them. The CDR3 totals 15 residues. The V gene's germline CDR1 is MNHEY and CDR2 SVGEGT. CDR3 sequence (DNA): TGTGCCAGCAGCATAACAGGGATAACACTTCAGCCCCAGCATTTT. Amino acid sequence: CASSITGITLQPQHF.

The V and J genes are TRBV28 and TRBJ2-4, with D possibly TRBD2 on 5 matching bases. Trimming took 6 bases from V and 3 from J, leaving 15 bases between them. This CDR3 is 15 amino acids long. Germline values: CDR1 MDHEN, CDR2 SYDVKM. The CDR3 sequence is CASRILHRDKNIQYF. In nucleotides, the CDR3 is TGTGCCAGCAGGATACTCCACCGGGACAAAAACATTCAGTACTTC.

V usage is TRBV11-2 and J usage is TRBJ2-7; D call uncertain. Trimming pared 4 bases from V and 3 bases from J, leaving 10 bases between. This CDR3 has 13 residues. Germline V gene sequence: CDR1 SGHAT, CDR2 FQNNGV. The CDR3 bases are TGTGCCAGCAGCTCCCTTTCGCGCTACGAGCAGTACTTC. It encodes CASSSLSRYEQYF.

This clone has only a few counts. The chain uses TRBV7-2 and TRBJ2-2; D is possibly TRBD1 (5 bases). Germline assignment: CDR1 SGHTA and CDR2 FQGNSA. Trimming removed 4 bases from V and 6 bases from J, with 15 bases in between. The CDR3 contains 15 residues. The chain's CDR3 is CASSSPRVRSGELFF. The CDR3, as DNA: TGTGCCAGCAGCTCCCCCAGGGTTCGTTCCGGGGAGCTGTTTTTT.

This chain uses TRBV7-6 with TRBJ2-7, with 16 bases fitting TRBD2. With V trimmed by 4 bases and J by 6 bases, 6 bases remained unmatched. The CDR3 has 16 residues. Per the germline V gene, CDR1 is SGHVS and CDR2 is FNYEAQ. CDR3 nucleotide sequence: TGTGCCAGCAGCTCTCCGGGACTAGCGGGGGGGCCCGAGCAGTACTTC. This sequence encodes CASSSPGLAGGPEQYF.

A single count supports this clone. The V call is TRBV5-5, the J call TRBJ2-2, with a tentative D call TRBD1 (6 bases). The germline gives CDR1 SGHKS, CDR2 YYEKEE (reference sequence). There are 15 residues in the CDR3. The CDR3 DNA reads TGTCCCGGCCTTAGTCACAGGGTAAGAACCGGGGAGCTGTTTTTT. Amino acid sequence: CPGLSHRVRTGELFF.

The chain recombines TRBV15 with TRBJ1-5; no reliable D call. Germline V gives CDR1 LNHNV, CDR2 YYDKDF (reference sequence). This CDR3 is 17 amino acids long. Trimming took 2 bases from V and 0 from J, leaving 14 bases between them. CDR3 residues: CATSRPYRRYSNQPQHF. CDR3 bases: TGTGCCACCAGCAGACCATACAGAAGATATAGCAATCAGCCCCAGCATTTT.

The chain is built from TRBV5-1 and TRBJ1-2; tentatively, D is TRBD1 (6 bases). Germline V gene sequence: CDR1 SGHRS, CDR2 YFSETQ. This CDR3 contains 15 residues. V dropped 0 bases and J dropped 4 bases, with 13 bases sitting between them. CDR3 coding DNA: TGCGCCAGCAGCTTGGGGGACAACCCGACCTATGGCTACACCTTC. Its protein is CASSLGDNPTYGYTF.

This rearrangement joins TRBV3-1 (or the pseudogene TRBV3-2) to TRBJ1-2, with D possibly TRBD1 on 5 matching bases. V was cut by 7 bases and J by 7 bases, with 13 bases left in between. CDR1 is LGHDT and CDR2 is YNNKEL in the germline V gene (reference sequence). The CDR3 length is 12 residues. The CDR3 nucleotides read TGTGCCAGCACCTTCGGGGGGGGTGGCTACACCTTC. Its protein product is CASTFGGGGYTF.

The rearrangement links TRBV4-3 to TRBJ2-7; TRBD1 matches at 8 bases. Germline CDR1 LGHNA, CDR2 YSLEER. The CDR3 contains 15 residues. V shed 0 bases and J 7 bases; nucleotides not matched to a gene: 8. CDR3 loop: CASSQEGQGAQEQYF. Written as DNA, the CDR3 is TGCGCCAGCAGCCAAGAAGGTCAGGGGGCCCAAGAGCAGTACTTC.

The chain joins TRBV5-1 to TRBJ1-6; tentative D call: TRBD1 (5 bases). Per the germline V gene, CDR1 is SGHRS and CDR2 is YFSETQ. The CDR3 length is 15 residues. V was cut by 3 bases and J by 0 bases, with 7 bases left in between. This CDR3 is CASSSGGSYNSPLHF. In DNA, the CDR3 is TGCGCCAGCAGCTCGGGGGGCTCCTATAATTCACCCCTCCACTTT.

The chain uses TRBV9 and TRBJ1-4; the D is unclear. V gave up 2 bases and J gave up 7 bases, with 18 bases separating them. The CDR3 is 16 amino acids. Germline CDR1 is SGDLS and CDR2 is YYNGEE. The CDR3 here is CASSVSSAGPAEKLFF. For the CDR3, the DNA is TGTGCCAGCAGCGTCTCCTCAGCTGGGCCCGCTGAAAAACTGTTTTTT.

This chain joins TRBV7-2 and TRBJ2-1; D is perhaps TRBD2 (6 bases). This CDR3 contains 15 residues. CDR1 is SGHTA, CDR2 FQGNSA, per germline. Deletions cut 3 bases from V and 5 bases from J, with 14 bases between. CDR3 nucleotide sequence: TGTGCCAGCAGCTTCGGACTATACCAACACAATGAGCAGTTCTTC. Residues: CASSFGLYQHNEQFF.

The V call is TRBV19, the J call TRBJ2-7, with a possible D match to TRBD2 (5 bases). The CDR3 contains 14 residues. The germline V and J ends were trimmed by 6 bases and 2 bases, with 14 bases remaining between them. Germline values: CDR1 LNHDA, CDR2 SQIVND (reference sequence). In DNA form, the CDR3 reads TGTGCCAGTAGCCTCCTCGGACTGGCCTACGAGCAGTACTTC. This encodes CASSLLGLAYEQYF.

The V call is TRBV7-2, the J call TRBJ1-5; the D is unclear. V was trimmed by 5 bases and J by 0 bases, leaving 11 bases between them. The germline gives CDR1 SGHTA, CDR2 FQGNSA. This CDR3 contains 15 residues. The CDR3 region is CASSRGVNSNQPQHF. The CDR3 nucleotides are TGTGCCAGCAGCCGGGGTGTGAATAGCAATCAGCCCCAGCATTTT.

This clone has only a few counts. The chain employs TRBV21-1 and TRBJ2-7; TRBD2, the table's D call, was not compared with the DNA. TRBV21-1 has pseudogene status. The CDR3 has 17 residues. The CDR3 loop is CASSKALRQASSYEQYF. In DNA form, the CDR3 reads TGTGCCAGCAGCAAAGCGCTAAGGCAAGCTAGCTCCTACGAGCAGTACTTC.

The chain employs TRBV2 and TRBJ2-2; 14 nucleotides match TRBD2. The V and J ends lost 6 bases and 1 base, in that order; junction bases with no gene match: 4. The CDR3 runs to 17 residues. The V gene's germline CDR1 is SNHLY and CDR2 FYNNEI. The CDR3 DNA sequence: TGTGCCAGCAGAGGGACTAGCGGGGGCTGGAACACCGGGGAGCTGTTTTTT. Translating gives CASRGTSGGWNTGELFF.

The chain employs TRBV18 and TRBJ2-7; D is possibly TRBD1 (6 bases). CDR1 KGHSH and CDR2 LQKENI come from the germline V gene. The germline V and J ends were trimmed by 4 bases and 3 bases, with 13 bases remaining between them. This CDR3 contains 14 residues. CDR3 bases: TGTGCCAGCTCACTAGGGGGATTGGTCTACGAGCAGTACTTC. This sequence encodes CASSLGGLVYEQYF.

This chain uses TRBV19 with TRBJ1-5; D is perhaps TRBD1 (5 bases). The CDR3 covers 18 residues. CDR1 LNHDA and CDR2 SQIVND come from the germline V gene (reference sequence). Between the trimmed V and J ends, which lost 6 bases and 0 bases, there was a span of 21 bases. The CDR3: CASRLGLRDSVSNQPQHF. The CDR3 nucleotides are TGTGCCAGTAGATTGGGCCTTCGGGACTCAGTTAGCAATCAGCCCCAGCATTTT.

This chain joins TRBV5-1 and TRBJ1-5; weak D call: TRBD1 (6 bases). The CDR3 is made up of 15 amino acids. Germline CDR1 reads SGHRS; CDR2 reads YFSETQ. V lost 2 bases and J lost 3, with 12 bases in between. CDR3 sequence reads: CASSFEPGANQPQHF. The CDR3 nucleotides are TGCGCCAGCAGCTTCGAACCAGGGGCCAATCAGCCCCAGCATTTT.

In its sample, this clone was seen once. The chain is built from TRBV9 and TRBJ2-3; D not resolved. This CDR3 region has 15 residues. Between the trimmed V and J ends, which lost 4 bases and 1 base, there was a span of 13 bases. CDR1 SGDLS and CDR2 YYNGEE come from the germline V gene. The CDR3 DNA follows: TGTGCCAGCAGCCCCATGGTGGGCGGCACAGATACGCAGTATTTT. Translating gives CASSPMVGGTDTQYF.

In this sample, this clone turned up a few times. The identical CDR3 is also encoded by other nucleotide sequences in the sample. The chain recombines TRBV3-1 (or the pseudogene TRBV3-2) with TRBJ1-5; TRBD1 might be the D (5 bases). V lost 3 bases and J 5 bases, leaving 8 bases between the germline ends. CDR1 and CDR2 from the germline V gene are LGHDT and YNNKEL (reference sequence). The CDR3 is 13 residues long. CDR3 nucleotides: TGTGCCAGCAGCCAGGGAGGGGATCAGCCCCAGCATTTT. Translating it yields CASSQGGDQPQHF.

The rearrangement uses TRBV6-1 and TRBJ1-2; D gene uncertain. The CDR3 is 11 amino acids. V was cut by 2 bases and J by 7 bases, with 5 bases left in between. The germline V gene has CDR1 MNHNS and CDR2 SASEGT. DNA for the CDR3: TGTGCCAGCAGTGAATATGTTGGCTACACCTTC. Its protein is CASSEYVGYTF.

This chain uses TRBV3-1 (or the pseudogene TRBV3-2) with TRBJ2-3, with TRBD2 matching over 13 bases. With V trimmed by 5 bases and J by 8 bases, 10 bases remained unmatched. The germline CDR1 and CDR2 sequences are LGHDT and YNNKEL (reference sequence). The CDR3 runs to 16 residues. CDR3 residues: CASSIGLAGVGGTQYF. CDR3 DNA sequence: TGTGCCAGCAGCATAGGACTAGCGGGAGTAGGGGGTACGCAGTATTTT.